This T cell receptor beta chain stems from a study of blood T cell repertoires in COVID-19. Study-level background: The United States, Italy and Spain provided the acute and convalescent COVID-19 samples.

Living in about two dozen US areas, the participants were between 18 and 89 years of age. For recovered donors of Cohort 3, there were two negative PCRs, clearance, or symptom resolution. In the source study's methods: The assay estimated nucleated cells by amplifying reference gene primers. Method: immunoSEQ multiplex PCR; TCRdb's copy keeps in-frame clones and lacks some. V, J and clone size were drawn from that table, and D and trimming were deduced from the DNA. The sample contains 150,000 to 250,000 clones, more than 65% of which appear only once. The sequencing sample was made of PBMCs or T cells enriched from blood (not recorded which). The TCR originated in a middle-aged man who had recovered from COVID-19.

The CDR3 DNA follows: TGTGCCAGCAGTTCGATGGTTTCCGAGCAAGCTTTCTTT. Translation gives CASSSMVSEQAFF. V is TRBV5-4 and J is TRBJ1-1; D unresolved. This CDR3 has 13 amino acids. CDR1 and CDR2 from the germline V gene are SGHNT and YYREEE (reference sequence). V lost 5 bases and J lost 9, with 17 bases in between.